Listed below are T cell receptor beta chains from one sample, sequenced in a study of blood T cell repertoires in COVID-19. Data came from immunoSEQ multiplex PCR; TCRdb stores just in-frame clones and leaves some out. This repertoire shows around 70,000 clones, 70% to 90% found once; its top ten account for nearly 5%. The sequenced material came from peripheral blood. These receptors all stem from a woman older than 75 with active or convalescent COVID-19. Both conserved end residues are part of each CDR3. The order of the fields is V gene, D gene, J gene, clone size, CDR3 length, CDR3 protein, CDR3 DNA. A D gene is named only where the DNA matches it firmly. Expanded clones are given a class, and other clones once, few, many or no size at all.

>TRBV28|-|TRBJ2-3|-|15
CASSFAGARADTQYF
TGTGCCAGCAGTTTCGCTGGGGCCCGAGCAGATACGCAGTATTTT
>TRBV18|-|TRBJ1-2|-|15
CASSSGLVVSDGYTF
TGTGCCAGCTCGTCAGGGTTAGTTGTTTCGGATGGCTACACCTTC
>TRBV5-6|TRBD2|TRBJ2-7|once|15
CASSSAGGLIYEQYF
TGTGCCAGCAGCTCAGCGGGAGGGCTTATTTACGAGCAGTACTTC
>TRBV6-2/TRBV6-3|TRBD1|TRBJ1-5|-|15
CASSLNTGANQPQHF
TGTGCCAGCAGCCTAAATACAGGGGCCAATCAGCCCCAGCATTTT
>TRBV15|TRBD2|TRBJ2-4|-|19
CATSRGGVAGGPTKNIQYF
TGTGCCACCAGCAGAGGCGGTGTAGCGGGAGGGCCGACCAAAAACATTCAGTACTTC
>TRBV19|-|TRBJ2-2|few|14
CASIAPFGTGELFF
TGTGCCAGTATCGCCCCCTTCGGCACCGGGGAGCTGTTTTTT
>TRBV28|-|TRBJ1-1|once|16
CASGTGTGLLNTEAFF
TGTGCCAGCGGTACGGGAACGGGACTCCTGAACACTGAAGCTTTCTTT
>TRBV6-2/TRBV6-3|-|TRBJ2-3|-|13
CASSYQGFDTQYF
TGTGCCAGCAGTTACCAGGGTTTCGATACGCAGTATTTT
>TRBV16|TRBD1|TRBJ1-4|few|14
CASSRRTGGEKLFF
TGTGCCAGCAGCCGAAGGACAGGTGGAGAAAAACTGTTTTTT
>TRBV5-4|TRBD1|TRBJ1-5|-|13
CASSFQGGQPQHF
TGTGCCAGCAGCTTTCAGGGGGGTCAGCCCCAGCATTTT
>TRBV11-2|-|TRBJ2-3|-|15
CASSLESQTTDTQYF
TGTGCCAGCAGCTTAGAGAGCCAGACTACAGATACGCAGTATTTT
>TRBV7-2|-|TRBJ2-2|-|14
CASSPISDTGELFF
TGTGCCAGCAGCCCAATCTCGGACACCGGGGAGCTGTTTTTT
>TRBV27|TRBD2|TRBJ2-1|-|15
CASSSPSGSGNEQFF
TGTGCCAGCAGTTCCCCTAGCGGGAGTGGCAATGAGCAGTTCTTC
>TRBV28|TRBD1|TRBJ1-2|-|18
CASSLLAPQRQGIYGYTF
TGTGCCAGCAGTTTATTGGCGCCCCAACGACAGGGAATCTATGGCTACACCTTC
>TRBV9|-|TRBJ2-7|-|16
CASSVEEGGGPYEQYF
TGTGCCAGCAGCGTAGAAGAGGGCGGCGGACCCTACGAGCAGTACTTC
>TRBV7-3|-|TRBJ2-2|-|14
CASSLMEGPGELFF
TGTGCCAGCAGCTTGATGGAGGGTCCCGGGGAGCTGTTTTTT
>TRBV6-5|TRBD1|TRBJ1-5|-|14
CASTFTGAHQPQHF
TGTGCCAGCACCTTCACAGGGGCCCATCAGCCCCAGCATTTT
>TRBV24-1|TRBD2|TRBJ2-3|-|15
CATGALAGHTDTQYF
TGTGCCACCGGGGCTCTAGCGGGACACACAGATACGCAGTATTTT
>TRBV29-1|-|TRBJ2-2|few|16
CSVTGSDSANTGELFF
TGCAGCGTGACTGGTAGCGATAGCGCGAACACCGGGGAGCTGTTTTTT
>TRBV5-4|TRBD2|TRBJ2-1|few|14
CASSFSGGGIEQFF
TGTGCCAGCAGTTTTAGCGGGGGGGGGATTGAGCAGTTCTTC
>TRBV19|TRBD2|TRBJ2-5|-|16
CASSDSGGGIQETQYF
TGTGCCAGTAGTGATAGCGGGGGGGGAATCCAAGAGACCCAGTACTTC
>TRBV25-1|-|TRBJ1-5|-|12
CASSGIPGSMHF
TGTGCCAGCAGTGGCATCCCGGGGAGTATGCATTTT